Listed below are T cell receptor beta chains from one sample, sequenced in a study of blood T cells in healthy people across ages. Each CDR3 protein is one row after TCRdb ran MiXCR on the 5' RACE reads. The table lists around 800,000 distinct CDR3 sequences, around a quarter of them singletons, with over 2.5% in the top ten. This sample also belongs to another study, concerning T cells of mothers and their children.

Sequencing was done on a sample of blood. These receptor sequences come from a boy aged 5 to 17 in good health. Each CDR3 is given with its conserved first and last residue. Fields, in order: clone size, V gene, J gene, D gene, CDR3 protein, CDR3 DNA. A D gene is named only where the DNA matches it firmly. Not all rows give a size; the values are once, few, many and, for expanded clones, a class.

size: .; V: TRBV2; J: TRBJ2-2; D: TRBD1; CDR3: CASSQTGGVNTGELFF; DNA: TGTGCCAGCAGCCAGACAGGGGGCGTGAACACCGGGGAGCTGTTTTTT
size: .; V: TRBV7-3; J: TRBJ1-2; D: .; CDR3: CASSPQGGNWDGYTF; DNA: TGTGCCAGCAGCCCCCAAGGAGGGAATTGGGATGGCTACACCTTC
size: .; V: TRBV9; J: TRBJ1-6; D: .; CDR3: CASGAGTINSPLHF; DNA: TGTGCCAGTGGCGCCGGGACGATTAATTCACCCCTCCACTTT
size: .; V: TRBV5-1; J: TRBJ1-2; D: TRBD1; CDR3: CASSLQGYGYGYTF; DNA: TGCGCCAGCAGCTTACAGGGGTATGGCTATGGCTACACCTTC
size: .; V: TRBV5-5; J: TRBJ2-2; D: .; CDR3: CASSPAGPGTGELFF; DNA: TGTGCCAGCAGCCCAGCGGGCCCGGGCACCGGGGAGCTGTTTTTT
size: .; V: TRBV29-1; J: TRBJ2-2; D: .; CDR3: CSVGFQGYTGELFF; DNA: TGCAGCGTGGGTTTTCAGGGTTACACCGGGGAGCTGTTTTTT
size: .; V: TRBV6-5; J: TRBJ1-2; D: TRBD1; CDR3: CASGRQGVYGYTF; DNA: TGTGCCAGCGGACGACAGGGGGTCTATGGCTACACCTTC
size: .; V: TRBV9; J: TRBJ2-1; D: .; CDR3: CASSVAKVSNEQFF; DNA: TGTGCCAGCAGCGTAGCTAAAGTTTCTAATGAGCAGTTCTTC
size: .; V: TRBV6-5; J: TRBJ2-5; D: .; CDR3: CASSYSRGRLGETQYF; DNA: TGTGCCAGCAGTTACTCCCGGGGGCGTTTAGGGGAGACCCAGTACTTC
size: .; V: TRBV15; J: TRBJ1-1; D: .; CDR3: CATSRDRANTEAFF; DNA: TGTGCCACCAGCAGAGATAGGGCGAACACTGAAGCTTTCTTT
size: few; V: TRBV12-3/TRBV12-4; J: TRBJ1-6; D: .; CDR3: CASTLGLENSPLHF; DNA: TGTGCCAGCACCCTGGGACTGGAGAATTCACCCCTCCACTTT
size: .; V: TRBV29-1; J: TRBJ2-1; D: .; CDR3: CSVRGRSSHNEQFF; DNA: TGCAGCGTTCGGGGCAGAAGCTCCCACAATGAGCAGTTCTTC
size: once; V: TRBV6-1; J: TRBJ2-7; D: .; CDR3: CASTSSGVYEQYF; DNA: TGTGCCAGCACTTCTTCGGGGGTCTACGAGCAGTACTTC
size: once; V: TRBV4-1; J: TRBJ1-1; D: .; CDR3: CASSQDERLNTEAFF; DNA: TGCGCCAGCAGCCAAGATGAACGGCTGAACACTGAAGCTTTCTTT
size: few; V: TRBV28; J: TRBJ2-7; D: .; CDR3: CASSWVGSEQYF; DNA: TGTGCCAGCAGTTGGGTCGGATCCGAGCAGTACTTC
size: .; V: TRBV5-1; J: TRBJ2-2; D: TRBD1; CDR3: CASSSGTGRSGELFF; DNA: TGCGCCAGCAGCTCGGGGACAGGGCGATCTGGGGAGCTGTTTTTT
size: few; V: TRBV24-1; J: TRBJ2-3; D: .; CDR3: CATSDSGRAADTQYF; DNA: TGTGCCACCAGTGATTCCGGTCGGGCGGCAGATACGCAGTATTTT
size: few; V: TRBV5-5; J: TRBJ2-7; D: .; CDR3: CASSTLQGFEQYF; DNA: TGTGCCAGCAGCACACTACAGGGATTCGAGCAGTACTTC
size: .; V: TRBV7-2; J: TRBJ1-6; D: .; CDR3: CASSLKGSSYNSPLHF; DNA: TGTGCCAGCAGCTTAAAAGGGAGCTCCTATAATTCACCCCTCCACTTT
size: .; V: TRBV7-2; J: TRBJ2-1; D: TRBD2; CDR3: CASSIAGGLGYNEQFF; DNA: TGTGCCAGCAGCATAGCGGGGGGGCTGGGGTACAATGAGCAGTTCTTC
size: few; V: TRBV2; J: TRBJ2-5; D: .; CDR3: CASSPRGLPGETQYF; DNA: TGTGCCAGCAGTCCCCGCGGACTCCCAGGGGAGACCCAGTACTTC
size: .; V: TRBV4-2; J: TRBJ1-2; D: .; CDR3: CASSQEVQDYGYTF; DNA: TGTGCCAGCAGCCAAGAGGTCCAGGACTATGGCTACACCTTC
size: .; V: TRBV1; J: TRBJ2-1; D: .; CDR3: CTSSQEDRGKNEQFF; DNA: TGCACCAGCAGCCAAGAAGACAGGGGGAAAAATGAGCAGTTCTTC
size: few; V: TRBV24-1; J: TRBJ2-5; D: TRBD1; CDR3: CATSDAGQGIQETQYF; DNA: TGTGCCACCAGTGACGCGGGACAGGGCATCCAAGAGACCCAGTACTTC
size: few; V: TRBV25-1; J: TRBJ2-5; D: TRBD2; CDR3: CASSGRTRGTQYF; DNA: TGTGCCAGCAGTGGTAGGACTAGGGGGACCCAGTACTTC